The text below deals with one T cell receptor beta chain. This sample is drawn from a study of CXCR3-negative and CXCR3-positive naive CD8 T cells. Germline CDR1 and CDR2: SGHAT and FQNNGV. The CDR3 length is 12 residues. The study made its TRB cDNA libraries by 5' RACE, adding UMI labels. TCRdb reprocessed the 5' RACE reads; each CDR3 protein has one entry and no DNA is given. The sample has around 96,000 distinct CDR3 sequences. Input material: naive CXCR3- CD8+ T cells from blood. Subset of the sample: CD45RO-CCR7+CD27+CD95- naive CD8+ T cells lacking CXCR3 (TNR3-). This clonotype originated in a human donor in good health. Some clones in this sample may be carry-over from other donors' samples. The rearrangement joins TRBV11-2 to TRBJ2-5. The CDR3 is CASSRYSETQYF.